The text below deals with one T cell receptor beta chain. This entry is derived from a study of blood T cell repertoires in COVID-19. Generated by immunoSEQ multiplex PCR, the TCRdb table keeps only in-frame clones and is missing some. Of about 180,000 clones listed, about 88% are singletons. There are 14 residues in the CDR3. Germline CDR1 and CDR2: SQVTM and ANQGSEA. With 7 bases clipped from V and 6 bases from J, the junction kept 10 bases outside the gene matches. The chain has TRBV29-1 and TRBJ2-3, with 10 positions matching TRBD2. The sample consisted of peripheral blood. The TCR sequence derives from a man aged 18 to 29 who had recovered from COVID-19. As DNA, the CDR3 is TGCAGCGCGGGACTAGCGACAGGTGGGGATACGCAGTATTTT. Translating gives CSAGLATGGDTQYF.